This is a list of T cell receptor beta chains from one sample in a study of T cells in tuberculosis. TCRdb's table, derived via immunoSEQ multiplex PCR, lists solely in-frame clones and lacks some. The sample contains around 23,000 clones, approximately 85% of which appear only once. The material sequenced was PBMCs, taken at tuberculosis diagnosis. The receptors were sampled from an adult with tuberculosis. Both conserved end residues are part of each CDR3. Each record gives: V gene, D gene, J gene, clone size, CDR3 protein, CDR3 DNA. The D gene is left open where the match is weak. Clone size appears in some rows only: once, few, many, or a class for an expanded clone.

TRBV29-1	TRBD1	TRBJ2-3	.	CSVEDRTGVSDTQYF	TGCAGCGTTGAAGATCGGACAGGGGTTTCAGATACGCAGTATTTT
TRBV7-6	.	TRBJ2-5	.	CASSLTLGPETQYF	TGTGCCAGCAGCCTGACGCTGGGGCCAGAGACCCAGTACTTC
TRBV4-2	.	TRBJ2-7	.	CASSQEMLDSSSYEQYF	TGTGCCAGCAGCCAAGAGATGTTGGACTCCAGCTCCTACGAGCAGTACTTC
TRBV9	.	TRBJ1-2	.	CASSVGQATYGYTF	TGTGCCAGCAGCGTAGGGCAGGCGACCTATGGCTACACCTTC
TRBV29-1	TRBD2	TRBJ2-1	.	CSVGSGNSYNEQFF	TGCAGCGTTGGTAGCGGGAACTCCTACAATGAGCAGTTCTTC
TRBV5-1	.	TRBJ2-5	.	CASNRGAGAQETQYF	TGCGCCAGCAACAGGGGGGCGGGGGCCCAAGAGACCCAGTACTTC
TRBV27	.	TRBJ1-1	.	CASSSMSGTEAFF	TGTGCCAGCTCATCCATGAGCGGGACTGAAGCTTTCTTT
TRBV18	.	TRBJ1-1	.	CASSEGVLTEAFF	TGTGCCAGCTCAGAAGGGGTTCTAACTGAAGCTTTCTTT
TRBV25-1	TRBD1	TRBJ1-1	.	CASSELSTGGRNTEAFF	TGTGCCAGCAGTGAATTATCGACAGGGGGGAGGAACACTGAAGCTTTCTTT
TRBV7-2	TRBD1	TRBJ1-5	.	CASSPLGQVNQPQHF	TGTGCCAGCAGCCCTCTCGGACAGGTCAATCAGCCCCAGCATTTT
TRBV6-4	TRBD1	TRBJ1-2	.	CASRRTGDHVYTF	TGTGCCAGCAGGAGGACAGGGGACCACGTCTACACCTTC
TRBV9	.	TRBJ2-5	.	CASSPVGAETQYF	TGTGCCAGCAGCCCCGTAGGAGCAGAGACCCAGTACTTC
TRBV7-3	.	TRBJ1-1	.	CASSLGYGDAFF	TGTGCCAGCAGCTTAGGATACGGGGATGCTTTCTTT
TRBV19	.	TRBJ2-7	.	CASRAGTSYEQYF	TGTGCCAGTAGGGCGGGGACCTCCTACGAGCAGTACTTC
TRBV6-5	.	TRBJ1-3	.	CASSYGLGNTIYF	TGTGCCAGCAGTTATGGACTTGGAAACACCATATATTTT
TRBV29-1	.	TRBJ1-1	.	CSPSRKTEAFF	TGCAGCCCTTCGCGGAAAACTGAAGCTTTCTTT
TRBV23-1	.	TRBJ1-2	.	CASSQSVEGRGYTF	TGCGCCAGCAGTCAATCGGTAGAGGGCCGGGGCTACACCTTC
TRBV5-1	.	TRBJ1-4	.	CASSLLQNNEKLFF	TGCGCCAGCAGCTTGCTTCAGAATAATGAAAAACTGTTTTTT
TRBV19	TRBD1	TRBJ2-7	.	CASSMGQGAIYEQYF	TGTGCCAGTAGTATGGGACAGGGGGCAATCTACGAGCAGTACTTC
TRBV9	.	TRBJ1-1	.	CASSSTTVNTEAFF	TGTGCCAGCAGCTCAACGACAGTGAACACTGAAGCTTTCTTT
TRBV5-4	.	TRBJ2-7	.	CASTAGREQYF	TGTGCCAGCACAGCGGGTAGGGAGCAGTACTTC
TRBV7-2	.	TRBJ1-2	.	CASSLGGAGDYGYTF	TGTGCCAGCAGCTTAGGCGGTGCAGGGGACTATGGCTACACCTTC
TRBV7-2	.	TRBJ2-7	.	CASSPSLALRSYEQYF	TGTGCCAGCAGCCCTAGCCTAGCGCTGCGGTCCTACGAGCAGTACTTC
TRBV19	.	TRBJ2-7	.	CASRSSSYEQYF	TGTGCCAGTAGGTCTAGCTCCTACGAGCAGTACTTC
TRBV5-1	TRBD1	TRBJ2-1	few	CASRGQGVNEQFF	TGCGCCAGCAGAGGACAGGGGGTCAATGAGCAGTTCTTC
TRBV9	.	TRBJ1-3	few	CASSALGQGRNTIYF	TGTGCCAGCAGCGCCCTAGGGCAGGGTCGAAACACCATATATTTT
TRBV6-5	TRBD1	TRBJ2-4	.	CASRVNRGYIQYF	TGTGCCAGCAGGGTGAACAGGGGATACATTCAGTACTTC
TRBV6-1	.	TRBJ1-1	medium-sized	CASSWGNTEAFF	TGTGCCAGCAGTTGGGGCAACACTGAAGCTTTCTTT
TRBV25-1	.	TRBJ1-4	once	CASSILGEKLFF	TGTGCCAGCAGTATACTAGGCGAAAAACTGTTTTTT
TRBV7-2	.	TRBJ2-1	.	CASSQREGTEQFF	TGTGCCAGCAGCCAAAGAGAGGGAACTGAGCAGTTCTTC
TRBV19	.	TRBJ1-1	.	CASREGLLNTEAFF	TGTGCCAGTAGGGAGGGTCTTCTGAACACTGAAGCTTTCTTT
TRBV2	TRBD1	TRBJ1-1	.	CASRPRQGGAEAFF	TGTGCCAGCAGGCCTAGACAGGGCGGGGCTGAAGCTTTCTTT
TRBV11-3	.	TRBJ2-3	once	CASSPHNSRDTDTQYF	TGTGCCAGCAGCCCGCACAACTCCAGGGACACAGATACGCAGTATTTT
TRBV5-5	.	TRBJ1-2	.	CASSLAQGDGYTF	TGTGCCAGCAGCTTGGCACAGGGTGATGGCTACACCTTC
TRBV12-5	.	TRBJ2-2	.	CASGHDTGELFF	TGTGCTAGTGGACATGACACCGGGGAGCTGTTTTTT
TRBV6-5	.	TRBJ2-7	.	CASGAGEQYF	TGTGCCAGCGGGGCTGGCGAGCAGTACTTC
TRBV10-3	.	TRBJ1-2	.	CAISESFQNYGYTF	TGTGCCATCAGTGAGTCGTTCCAGAACTATGGCTACACCTTC
TRBV19	.	TRBJ1-5	.	CASSPGPRQPQHF	TGTGCCAGTAGTCCCGGCCCCAGGCAGCCCCAGCATTTT
TRBV5-8	.	TRBJ1-4	.	CASSAIRGGEKLFF	TGTGCCAGCAGCGCCATCAGGGGCGGTGAAAAACTGTTTTTT
TRBV5-1	.	TRBJ2-7	.	CASSLEGGGWRYEQYF	TGCGCCAGCAGCTTGGAGGGCGGCGGGTGGCGCTACGAGCAGTACTTC
TRBV29-1	.	TRBJ2-7	medium-sized	CSVEGPGQGTYEQYF	TGCAGCGTTGAAGGCCCGGGGCAGGGGACCTACGAGCAGTACTTC
TRBV5-1	.	TRBJ2-3	.	CASSLVVAGPSTDTQYF	TGCGCCAGCAGCTTGGTGGTCGCGGGGCCTAGCACAGATACGCAGTATTTT
TRBV4-2	TRBD1	TRBJ1-3	.	CASSPRTGPAGNTIYF	TGTGCCAGCAGCCCCCGGACAGGGCCTGCTGGAAACACCATATATTTT
TRBV6-5	.	TRBJ1-2	.	CASSYSRGNYGYTF	TGTGCCAGCAGTTACTCTCGGGGAAACTATGGCTACACCTTC
TRBV6-1	.	TRBJ1-4	.	CASNEEGVVEKLFF	TGTGCCAGCAACGAAGAGGGGGTGGTTGAAAAACTGTTTTTT
TRBV9	TRBD2	TRBJ2-1	.	CASSVEATSFYNEQFF	TGTGCCAGCAGCGTAGAAGCGACTAGCTTCTACAATGAGCAGTTCTTC